The source of this T cell receptor (beta chain) is a study of blood T cell repertoires in COVID-19. About the study: There were acute and convalescent COVID-19 samples, and they came from the United States, Italy and Spain.

Looked up from germline, CDR1 is WNHNN and CDR2 is SYGVQD (reference sequence). This CDR3 is built from 13 residues. Trimming took off 3 bases at V and 6 bases at J, with 8 bases between the two ends. During active infection, Seattle patients enrolled and were then monitored through disease. Sequencing used immunoSEQ multiplex PCR; TCRdb keeps in-frame clones, though not all of them. Of 250,000 or so clones listed, roughly 88% are singletons. This clone came up many times. The receptor comes from a woman in her 30s with COVID-19, enrolled during active disease. Sequencing was performed on peripheral blood. V gene TRBV10-1 combines with J gene TRBJ2-2; D remains unclear. The CDR3 sequence is CASSENSPGELFF. CDR3 coding DNA: TGCGCCAGCAGTGAAAACAGCCCCGGGGAGCTGTTTTTT.